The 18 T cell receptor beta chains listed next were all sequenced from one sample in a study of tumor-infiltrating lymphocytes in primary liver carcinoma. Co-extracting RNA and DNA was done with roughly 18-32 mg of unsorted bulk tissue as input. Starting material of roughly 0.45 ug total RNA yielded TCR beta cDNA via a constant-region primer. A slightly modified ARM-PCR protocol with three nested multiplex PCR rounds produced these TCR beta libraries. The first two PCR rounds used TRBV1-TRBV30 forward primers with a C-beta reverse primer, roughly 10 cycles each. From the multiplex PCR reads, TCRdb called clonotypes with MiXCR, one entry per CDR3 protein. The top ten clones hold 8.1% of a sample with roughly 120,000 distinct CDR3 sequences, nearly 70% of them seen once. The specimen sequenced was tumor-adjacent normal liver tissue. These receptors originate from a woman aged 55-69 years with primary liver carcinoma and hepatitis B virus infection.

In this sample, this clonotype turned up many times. CDR3 loop: CASSLARLAGADTQYF. CDR3 DNA: TGTGCCAGCAGCTTAGCGCGCCTAGCAGGAGCAGATACGCAGTATTTT. This rearrangement joins TRBV7-8 to TRBJ2-3; a possible D gene is TRBD2 (5 bases). This CDR3 spans 16 amino acids. The V end was cut by 0 bases, the J end by 4 bases, with 14 bases between. The V gene's germline CDR1 is SGHVS and CDR2 FQNEAQ.

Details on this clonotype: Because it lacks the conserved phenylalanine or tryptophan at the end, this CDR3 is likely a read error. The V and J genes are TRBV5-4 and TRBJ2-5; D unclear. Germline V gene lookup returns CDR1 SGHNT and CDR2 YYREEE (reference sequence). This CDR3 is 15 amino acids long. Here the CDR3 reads CVSSFKTVHQETQYL. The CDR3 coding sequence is TGTGTCAGCAGCTTCAAGACGGTACACCAAGAGACCCAGTACCTC.

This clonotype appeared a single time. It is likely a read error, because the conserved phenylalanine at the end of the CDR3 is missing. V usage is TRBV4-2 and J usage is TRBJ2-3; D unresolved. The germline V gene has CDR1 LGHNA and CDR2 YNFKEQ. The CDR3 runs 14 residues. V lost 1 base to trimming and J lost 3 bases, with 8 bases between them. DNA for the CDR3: TGTGCCAGCAGCCAAGCCCCAGCTACAGATACGCAGTATTTG. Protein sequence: CASSQAPATDTQYL.

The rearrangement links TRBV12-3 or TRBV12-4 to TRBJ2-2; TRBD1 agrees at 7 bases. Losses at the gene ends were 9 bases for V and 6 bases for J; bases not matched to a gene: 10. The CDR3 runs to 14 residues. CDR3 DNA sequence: TGTGCCAGTAGTGCGACAGGGTCCTCCGGGGAGCTGTTTTTT. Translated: CASSATGSSGELFF.

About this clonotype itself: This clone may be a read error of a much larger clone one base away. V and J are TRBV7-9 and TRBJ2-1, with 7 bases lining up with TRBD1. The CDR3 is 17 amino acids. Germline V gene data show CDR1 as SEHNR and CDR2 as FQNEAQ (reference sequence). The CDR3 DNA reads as TGTACCAGCAGGGGGTTGGACCGACAACGATCCTACAATGAGCAGTTCTTC. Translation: CTSRGLDRQRSYNEQFF. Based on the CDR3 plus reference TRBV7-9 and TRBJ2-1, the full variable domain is DTGVSQNPRHKITKRGQNVTFRCDPISEHNRLYWYRQTLGQGPEFLTYFQNEAQLEKSRLLSDRFSAERPKGSFSTLEIQRTEQGDSAMYLCTSRGLDRQRSYNEQFFGPGTRLTVL.

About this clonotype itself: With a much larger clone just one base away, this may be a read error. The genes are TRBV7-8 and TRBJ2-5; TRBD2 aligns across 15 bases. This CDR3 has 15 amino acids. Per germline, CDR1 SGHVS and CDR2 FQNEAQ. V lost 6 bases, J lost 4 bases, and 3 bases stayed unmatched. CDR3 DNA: TGTGCCAGCAGACCGGGACTAGCGGGAGGAGAGACCCAGTACTTC. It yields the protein CASRPGLAGGETQYF. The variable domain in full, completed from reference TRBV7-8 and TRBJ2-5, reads GAGVSQSPRYKVAKRGQDVALRCDPISGHVSLFWYQQALGQGPEFLTYFQNEAQLDKSGLPSDRFFAERPEGSVSTLKIQRTQQEDSAVYLCASRPGLAGGETQYFGPGTRLLVL.

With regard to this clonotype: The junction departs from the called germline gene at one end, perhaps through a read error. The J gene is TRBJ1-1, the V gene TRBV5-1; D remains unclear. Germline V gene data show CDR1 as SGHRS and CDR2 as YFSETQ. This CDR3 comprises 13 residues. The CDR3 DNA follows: TGCGCCAGCAACTTGGCAGAGATGACTGAGGCTTTCTTT. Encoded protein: CASNLAEMTEAFF.

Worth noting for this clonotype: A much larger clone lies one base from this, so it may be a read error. The CDR3 coding sequence is TGCGCCAGCAGCTTGGTAAGGGGGCAGCCCCAGCATTTT. Translated, it gives CASSLVRGQPQHF. This chain links TRBV5-1 with TRBJ1-5; maybe TRBD1 (6 bases). Per germline, CDR1 SGHRS and CDR2 YFSETQ. The CDR3 covers 13 residues. V lost 0 bases and J lost 7, with 8 bases in between.

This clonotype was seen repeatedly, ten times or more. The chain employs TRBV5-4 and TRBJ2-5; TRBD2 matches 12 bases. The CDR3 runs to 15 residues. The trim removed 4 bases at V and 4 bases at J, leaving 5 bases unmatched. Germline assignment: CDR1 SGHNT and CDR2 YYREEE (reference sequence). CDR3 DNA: TGTGCCAGCAGCCCCCGACTAGCGGGAGCAGAGACCCAGTACTTC. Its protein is CASSPRLAGAETQYF.

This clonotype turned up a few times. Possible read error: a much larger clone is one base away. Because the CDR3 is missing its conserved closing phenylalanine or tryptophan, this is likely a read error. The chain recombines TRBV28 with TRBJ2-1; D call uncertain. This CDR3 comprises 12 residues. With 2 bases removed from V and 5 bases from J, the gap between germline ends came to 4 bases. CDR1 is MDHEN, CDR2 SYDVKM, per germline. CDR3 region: CASSLAHNEQFS. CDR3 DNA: TGTGCCAGCAGTTTAGCCCACAATGAGCAGTTCTCC.

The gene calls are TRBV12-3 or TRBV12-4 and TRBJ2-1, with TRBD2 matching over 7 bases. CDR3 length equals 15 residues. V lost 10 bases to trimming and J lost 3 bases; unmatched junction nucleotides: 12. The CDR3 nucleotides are TGTGCCACCAAGGTAGATAGCGGGCACTACAATGAGCAGTTCTTC. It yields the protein CATKVDSGHYNEQFF.

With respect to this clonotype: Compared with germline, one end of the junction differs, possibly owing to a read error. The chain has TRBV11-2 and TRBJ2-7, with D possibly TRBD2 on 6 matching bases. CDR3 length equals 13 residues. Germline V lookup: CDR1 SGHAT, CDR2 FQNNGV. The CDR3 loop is CASSLTSRSEKYF. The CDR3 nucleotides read TGTGCCAGCAGCTTAACTAGCAGGAGCGAGAAGTATTTC.

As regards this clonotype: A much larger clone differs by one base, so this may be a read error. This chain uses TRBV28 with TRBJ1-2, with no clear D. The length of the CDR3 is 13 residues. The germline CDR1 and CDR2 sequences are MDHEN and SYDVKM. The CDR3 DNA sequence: TGTGCCAGCAGTTTAGGTAGGGTTTATGGCTACGCCTTC. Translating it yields CASSLGRVYGYAF.

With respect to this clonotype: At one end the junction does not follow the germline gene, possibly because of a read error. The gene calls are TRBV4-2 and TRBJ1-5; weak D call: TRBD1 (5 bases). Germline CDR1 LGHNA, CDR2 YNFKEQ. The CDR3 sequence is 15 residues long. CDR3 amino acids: CACSQDMDNNKPQHF. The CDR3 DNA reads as TGTGCCTGCAGCCAAGATATGGACAACAATAAGCCCCAGCATTTT.

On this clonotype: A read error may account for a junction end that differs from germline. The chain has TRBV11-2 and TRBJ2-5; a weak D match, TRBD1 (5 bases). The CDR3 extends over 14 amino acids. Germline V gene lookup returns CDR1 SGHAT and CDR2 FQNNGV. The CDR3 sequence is CASSIHHRGKTQYF. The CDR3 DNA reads TGTGCCAGCAGCATACATCATAGGGGAAAGACCCAGTATTTC.

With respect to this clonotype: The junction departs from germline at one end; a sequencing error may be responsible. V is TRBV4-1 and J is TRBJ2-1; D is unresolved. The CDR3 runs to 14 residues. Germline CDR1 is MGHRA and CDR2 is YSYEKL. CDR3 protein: CASSQIQVVDEQFF. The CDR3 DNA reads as TGCGCCAGTAGCCAGATCCAGGTCGTCGATGAGCAGTTCTTC.

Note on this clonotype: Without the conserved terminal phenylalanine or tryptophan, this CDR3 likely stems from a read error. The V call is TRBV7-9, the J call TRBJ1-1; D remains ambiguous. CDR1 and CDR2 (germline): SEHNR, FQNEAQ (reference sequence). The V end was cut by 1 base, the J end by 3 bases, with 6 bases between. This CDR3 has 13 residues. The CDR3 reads CASSLGGHTEAFS. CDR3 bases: TGTGCCAGCAGCTTAGGAGGCCACACTGAAGCTTTCTCT.

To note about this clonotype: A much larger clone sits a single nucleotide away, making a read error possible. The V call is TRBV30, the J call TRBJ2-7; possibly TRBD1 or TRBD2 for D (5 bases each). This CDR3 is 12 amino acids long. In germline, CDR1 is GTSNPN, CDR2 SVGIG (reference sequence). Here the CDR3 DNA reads TGTGTCTGGGGGTTAGATGTCTACGAGCAGTACTTC. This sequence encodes CVWGLDVYEQYF.